This TCR beta chain was sequenced for a study of OX40 agonist ivuxolimab in advanced cancers. Study overall: Ivuxolimab, an agonist antibody against OX40 (CD134), was given to patients. Overall study results and limits: CD4+ and CD8+ T cells in blood underwent clonal expansion by week 6 at 0.1 to 3.0 mg/kg.

V shed 3 bases, J shed 2 bases, and the junction held 2 bases outside the gene matches. The CDR3 loop spans 15 amino acids. Germline CDR1 and CDR2: SGHRS and YFSETQ. As concerns this clone: Its cognate antigen is unknown.

Data came from immunoSEQ multiplex PCR; TCRdb stores just in-frame clones and leaves some out. The sample has about 68,000 clones, around 90% seen once. The material sequenced was CD4+ or CD8+ T cells sorted from blood, taken in a trial of the OX40 agonist ivuxolimab. This TCR came from an adult with an advanced solid tumor such as melanoma, head and neck, liver or kidney cancer. V gene TRBV5-1 combines with J gene TRBJ2-1; 10 bases map to TRBD2. CDR3 in amino acids: CASSSTSGPYNEQFF. The CDR3 DNA follows: TGCGCCAGCAGCTCGACTAGCGGGCCCTACAATGAGCAGTTCTTC. Full variable domain (missing parts from reference TRBV5-1 and TRBJ2-1): KAGVTQTPRYLIKTRGQQVTLSCSPISGHRSVSWYQQTPGQGLQFLFEYFSETQRNKGNFPGRFSGRQFSNSRSEMNVSTLELGDSALYLCASSSTSGPYNEQFFGPGTRLTVL.